This record concerns one T cell receptor beta chain sequence. Its antigen is unknown. The repertoire was sequenced with immunoSEQ multiplex PCR; TCRdb's copy has only in-frame clones and lacks some. Here the sample spans about 72,000 clones, roughly 90% being singletons. CDR1 PRHDT and CDR2 FYEKMQ come from the germline V gene (reference sequence). The V end was cut by 3 bases, the J end by 4 bases, with 24 bases between. The CDR3 consists of 18 residues. This entry belongs to a study of OX40 agonist ivuxolimab in advanced cancers. Study context: A male proportion of just over 80% was recorded, with mean age roughly 60 years and range roughly 23 to 90.

With baseline, cycle 4 day 1, and cycle 7 day 1 as timepoints, blood was sampled. Notes on the study in general: Individuals who were partial responders at 0.1-3.0 mg/kg had clonal expansion that ranked among the lowest. At 0.1 to 3.0 mg/kg and by week 6, CD4+ and CD8+ T cells in the blood had expanded clonally.

The chain is built from TRBV13 and TRBJ1-2; tentatively, D is TRBD1 (6 bases). Here the sequenced sample was CD4+ or CD8+ T cells sorted from blood, taken in a trial of the OX40 agonist ivuxolimab. The TCR comes from an adult with an advanced solid tumor such as melanoma, head and neck, liver or kidney cancer. The CDR3 region has the DNA TGTGCCAGCAGCTTTAGTTTGACCCTCAGGGGTAGGGGCTATGGCTACACCTTC. Its protein is CASSFSLTLRGRGYGYTF.